The source of this T cell receptor (beta chain) is a study of shared clonotypes between healthy human individuals. Study-wide results and caveats: In having few donors, the study represented limited genetic and exposure-history diversity.

Naive CD8 populations comprised CD45RO-negative cells positively selected for CCR7, excluding terminally differentiated effector memory CD45RA+ cells. Adults of Caucasian background living in Nashville, Tennessee made up all donors. The data were produced by immunoSEQ multiplex PCR, yet TCRdb's version contains in-frame clones alone and is incomplete. The table includes about 2,100,000 clones, roughly 91% detected once. The CDR3 is 14 residues long. The germline gives CDR1 MNHEY, CDR2 SMNVEV (reference sequence). V gave up 5 bases and J gave up 6 bases; unmatched junction bases: 9. Points on this clone: Its matching antigen is unknown.

The source material was naive CD8+ T cells from PBMCs. The V and J genes are TRBV27 and TRBJ2-7, with 8 bases aligning to TRBD1. This sequence originates from a man younger than 30 in good health. Some clones in this sample may be carry-over from other donors' samples. The CDR3 loop reads CASSIRDRSGEQYF. CDR3 nucleotides: TGTGCCAGCAGTATCCGGGACAGGTCGGGCGAGCAGTACTTC.